What follows are 9 T cell receptor beta chains derived from one specimen sequenced in a study of tumor and adjacent non-tumor tissue in lung cancer. The library came from three nested PCR rounds adapted from ARM-PCR protocols. TCRdb itself ran the multiplex PCR reads through MiXCR, one entry per CDR3 protein. This sample has 65,000 to 75,000 distinct CDR3 sequences, with roughly 73% found just once. The template was RNA from unsorted bulk tissue. Sequencing was performed on lung tumor tissue. These TCRs come from a man in his sixties with non-small cell lung cancer.

Regarding this clonotype: A junction end diverges from the germline sequence, so it may reflect a read error. The V call is TRBV6-1, the J call TRBJ1-5; the D is unclear. The length of the CDR3 is 15 residues. The V gene's germline CDR1 is MNHNS and CDR2 SASEGT. The CDR3 DNA reads TGTGCTAGCAGTGTAGGGCTGGCAGGCGACCAGTCCCAGCATTTT. Protein sequence: CASSVGLAGDQSQHF.

The V and J genes are TRBV24-1 and TRBJ2-5, with unresolved D. Germline CDR1 reads KGHDR; CDR2 reads SFDVKD. Trimming took off 5 bases at V and 13 bases at J, with 19 bases between the two ends. CDR3 size: 13 residues. The CDR3 loop is CATSASLEEARYF. The CDR3 DNA follows: TGTGCCACCAGTGCGTCCCTTGAAGAGGCCCGGTACTTC.

In regard to this clonotype: The junction departs from the called germline gene at one end, perhaps through a read error. This chain links TRBV11-1 with TRBJ2-2; weak D call: TRBD1 (7 bases). The germline gives CDR1 SGHAT, CDR2 FQDESV (reference sequence). CDR3 length equals 14 residues. CDR3 sequence reads: CASNSRQGPGELFF. The CDR3 DNA sequence: TGTGCCAGCAACTCCCGACAGGGCCCGGGGGAGTTGTTTTTT. Using reference TRBV11-1 and TRBJ2-2 for the parts outside the CDR3, the full variable domain is EAEVAQSPRYKITEKSQAVAFWCDPISGHATLYWYRQILGQGPELLVQFQDESVVDDSQLPKDRFSAERLKGVDSTLKIQPAELGDSAMYLCASNSRQGPGELFFGEGSRLTVL.

For this clonotype: A clone one base away is much larger, so this may be a read error. Since no conserved phenylalanine or tryptophan closes the CDR3, a read error is the likely cause. The limits of the CDR3 on the DNA are not certain, so only TCRdb's listed CDR3 is given. V usage is TRBV6-6 and J usage is TRBJ1-4. Per germline, CDR1 MNHNY and CDR2 SVGAGI (reference sequence). The CDR3 is 11 residues long, ends included. The CDR3 region is CTSSSGDYGFS.

The chain uses TRBV12-3 or TRBV12-4 and TRBJ2-3; tentatively, D is TRBD2 (5 bases). The CDR3 consists of 17 residues. V lost 4 bases and J 2 bases, leaving 19 bases between the germline ends. CDR3 amino acids: CASSSYTLVEFTDTQYF. In DNA form, the CDR3 reads TGTGCCAGCAGTTCTTATACACTAGTGGAGTTCACAGATACGCAGTATTTT.

This clonotype was counted at least ten times. The chain links TRBV12-3 or TRBV12-4 to TRBJ2-1; no clear D. This CDR3 is built from 13 residues. V shed 0 bases and J shed 6 bases, with 6 bases lying between them. The CDR3 is CASSLAPGNEQFF. The CDR3 nucleotides read TGTGCCAGCAGTTTAGCGCCCGGCAATGAGCAGTTCTTC.

On this clonotype: An end of the junction does not agree with germline; a read error may underlie this. The chain uses TRBV28 and TRBJ2-2; 8 bases are a match to TRBD2. The CDR3 totals 21 residues. Germline assignment: CDR1 MDHEN and CDR2 SYDVKM. Here the CDR3 reads CTSSSATASGGTSGLTGELFF. As DNA, the CDR3 is TGTACCAGCAGTTCCGCGACAGCCTCAGGAGGAACTAGCGGACTAACCGGGGAGCTGTTTTTT.

Concerning this clonotype itself: A junction boundary mismatches the germline segment, possibly from a read error. This chain connects TRBV20-1 to TRBJ1-1; a possible D gene is TRBD1 (6 bases). The CDR3 has 17 residues. CDR1 and CDR2 (germline): DFQATT, SNEGSKA (reference sequence). The CDR3 spells CTAGVGGRGRMNIEAFF. CDR3 in DNA: TGCACTGCTGGAGTGGGGGGGCGCGGGCGAATGAACATTGAAGCTTTCTTT.

This clonotype was seen a handful of times. One junction end does not reproduce the germline sequence, and a read error may be involved. The V call is TRBV29-1, the J call TRBJ2-2, with D possibly TRBD1 on 6 matching bases. The CDR3 extends over 12 amino acids. Germline CDR1 reads SQVTM; CDR2 reads ANQGSEA. CDR3 region: CSVERDTGELSF. As DNA, the CDR3 is TGCAGCGTTGAGAGGGACACCGGGGAGCTGTCTTTT.